The 10 T cell receptor beta chains below come from one sample, sequenced in a study of spatial heterogeneity in lung cancer (dated by TCRdb to 2018 to 2020). Libraries came from 5' RACE. The instrument was a NextSeq 500. The public reads were reprocessed in TCRdb via fastp at Q25 and MiXCR, keeping in-frame beta chains. Every CDR3 protein is listed once, alongside the most common genes and DNA of its rows. The sample contains just over 70,000 distinct CDR3 sequences, over 7% of them found a single time. Of the sample, more than 1.5% is held by the ten largest clones. The time point tag for this specimen amounts to: blood at routine non-recurrence follow-up after resection. This specimen was PBMCs, taken at follow-up. The receptors were sampled from a female donor with early-stage non-small cell lung cancer.

CDR3 residues: CASSLWKLFF. The CDR3, as DNA: TGCGCCAGCAGCTTGTGGAAACTGTTTTTT. The rearrangement links TRBV5-1 to TRBJ1-4; D unresolved. With 1 base removed from V and 11 bases from J, the gap between germline ends came to 3 bases. The CDR3 has 10 residues. Germline CDR1 is SGHRS and CDR2 is YFSETQ. Full variable domain (outside the CDR3, taken from reference TRBV5-1 and TRBJ1-4): KAGVTQTPRYLIKTRGQQVTLSCSPISGHRSVSWYQQTPGQGLQFLFEYFSETQRNKGNFPGRFSGRQFSNSRSEMNVSTLELGDSALYLCASSLWKLFFGSGTQLSVL.

This clonotype was observed at least ten times. The rearrangement joins TRBV15 to TRBJ2-7, with 9 bases fitting TRBD2. J gave up 5 bases and V 3 bases, and 8 bases lay outside the gene matches. This CDR3 has 15 amino acids. Germline assignment: CDR1 LNHNV and CDR2 YYDKDF (reference sequence). CDR3 nucleotide sequence: TGTGCCACCAGCAGTAGTACCGCGGGAGGGCACGAGCAGTACTTC. Translating gives CATSSSTAGGHEQYF.

This clonotype was picked up many times. V usage is TRBV7-8 and J usage is TRBJ1-2; 9 positions match TRBD1. In germline, CDR1 is SGHVS, CDR2 FQNEAQ. V trimming: 5 bases; J trimming: 6 bases; junction bases outside the gene matches: 13. This CDR3 has 16 amino acids. CDR3 bases: TGTGCCAGCAGCCCTAAACGGACAGGGGCTGTCGATGGCTACACCTTC. This translates into CASSPKRTGAVDGYTF.

This clonotype was counted ten times or more. This chain joins TRBV9 and TRBJ2-7; D not certain. The V gene's germline CDR1 is SGDLS and CDR2 YYNGEE. This CDR3 spans 12 amino acids. Trimming removed 8 bases at V and 3 bases at J, with 12 bases between. The CDR3 here is CARLRSCYEQYF. The CDR3 DNA reads TGTGCCAGGCTCAGATCCTGCTACGAGCAGTACTTC.

The chain combines TRBV7-9 with TRBJ1-2; D unclear. There are 13 residues in the CDR3. In germline, CDR1 is SEHNR, CDR2 FQNEAQ (reference sequence). V was clipped by 1 base and J by 0 bases, with 3 bases between them. The CDR3 is CASSLDANYGYTF. For the CDR3, the DNA is TGTGCCAGCAGCTTAGATGCTAACTATGGCTACACCTTC.

This clonotype came up a few times. J is TRBJ1-1 and V is TRBV30; 7 nucleotides line up with TRBD1. The CDR3 covers 14 residues. Germline V gives CDR1 GTSNPN, CDR2 SVGIG (reference sequence). After removal of 5 bases from V and 1 base from J, the junction contained 7 bases not matched to a gene. The CDR3 bases are TGTGCCTGGTCTTTCCGGGACAGGAACACTGAAGCTTTCTTT. Translating gives CAWSFRDRNTEAFF.

This clonotype was picked up a small number of times. This chain joins TRBV25-1 and TRBJ2-5; D is perhaps TRBD2 (7 bases). Looked up from germline, CDR1 is MGHDK and CDR2 is SYGVNS. V was shortened by 1 base and J by 5 bases, with 17 bases between the two germline ends. The CDR3 contains 16 residues. The CDR3 DNA is TGTGCCAGCAGTGAATCGGAGGGGGGGCGCGTGGAGACCCAGTACTTC. It codes for CASSESEGGRVETQYF. Full variable domain (remainder filled in from reference TRBV25-1 and TRBJ2-5): EADIYQTPRYLVIGTGKKITLECSQTMGHDKMYWYQQDPGMELHLIHYSYGVNSTEKGDLSSESTVSRIRTEHFPLTLESARPSHTSQYLCASSESEGGRVETQYFGPGTRLLVL.

In this sample, this clonotype turned up many times. The V and J genes are TRBV5-5 and TRBJ1-3; a possible D gene is TRBD1 (6 bases). Germline CDR1 is SGHKS and CDR2 is YYEKEE (reference sequence). The CDR3 loop spans 15 amino acids. Trimming took off 5 bases at V and 0 bases at J, with 12 bases between the two ends. CDR3 in amino acids: CASSSVTGSGNTIYF. For the CDR3, the DNA is TGTGCCAGCAGTTCCGTGACAGGCTCTGGAAACACCATATATTTT.

There are many counts of this clonotype. The V and J genes are TRBV10-3 and TRBJ2-3; D is unclear. The CDR3 runs to 15 residues. Germline assignment: CDR1 ENHRY and CDR2 SYGVKD. V lost 4 bases to trimming and J lost 0 bases, with 11 bases between them. The CDR3 bases are TGTGCCATCAGTGCAGTGCGCCCCAGCACAGATACGCAGTATTTT. It codes for CAISAVRPSTDTQYF.

This clonotype was observed a few times. V gene TRBV7-3 combines with J gene TRBJ2-1; 14 nucleotides line up with TRBD2. The CDR3 totals 15 residues. CDR1 and CDR2 from the germline V gene are SGHTA and FQGTGA. V lost 6 bases and J lost 12; bases outside the gene matches: 10. The CDR3 sequence is CASSRTGTSGSSQFF. CDR3 DNA sequence: TGTGCCAGCAGTCGTACCGGGACTAGCGGGAGTTCGCAGTTCTTC.